This note documents a single T cell receptor (beta chain) sequence. Its antigen is undetermined. Per germline, CDR1 SGHTA and CDR2 FQGNSA. This CDR3 is 13 amino acids long. Trimming cost V 5 bases and J 4 bases; bases outside gene matches: 5. The study drew its donors from healthy HIV-negative adults without recent acute infections or vaccinations. The data were taken from a study of shared clonotypes between healthy human individuals. General observations from the study: Relative to memory subsets, naive subsets generally showed larger estimated richness. When compared with the clonotypes that were shared by all four sorted-subset donors, the non-shared clonotypes turned out to have lower generation probabilities.

In the authors' workflow: With immunoSEQ giving junction-only sequences and no quality scores, filtering differed. Sequenced by immunoSEQ multiplex PCR; TCRdb stores in-frame clones only, minus some. That table gives V, J and clone size, and the DNA gave D and trimming. Altogether a few million clones are present, approximately 93% being singletons, with the ten largest covering 0.39%. This sequence joins TRBV7-2 and TRBJ2-7, with TRBD1 matching 7 bases. The TCR comes from a man aged 18 to 29 in good health. Some clones in this sample may be carry-over from other donors' samples. Source material: naive CD4+ T cells from PBMCs. Subset in this sample: CD45RA+ positively selected. For the CDR3, the DNA is TGTGCCAGCAGCCCAACGACAGGGTACGAGCAGTACTTC. Translating it yields CASSPTTGYEQYF. Supplemented by reference TRBV7-2 and TRBJ2-7, the full variable domain reads GAGVSQSPSNKVTEKGKDVELRCDPISGHTALYWYRQSLGQGLEFLIYFQGNSAPDKSGLPSDRFSAERTGGSVSTLTIQRTQQEDSAVYLCASSPTTGYEQYFGPGTRLTVT.